A selection of T cell receptor beta chains follows, all from one sample in a study of T cell repertoires in cytomegalovirus infection. TCRdb reprocessed the reads with MiXCR, giving one entry per CDR3 protein. Here the sample spans roughly 200,000 distinct CDR3 sequences, approximately 17% being singletons. The sample consisted of CD8+ T cells from PBMCs. The receptor source for this set is a human donor in good health (CMV status not recorded). Some clones in this sample may be carry-over from other donors' samples. Both conserved end residues are part of each CDR3. The D gene is left open where the match is weak. Some rows have no size entry. The others give once, few or many, or a class for an expanded clone.

J: TRBJ2-1
size: few
D: NA
V: TRBV7-6
DNA: TGTGCCAGCAGCTTAGGGGACACCTACTCCTACAATGAGCAGTTCTTC
CDR3: CASSLGDTYSYNEQFF

J: TRBJ2-1
size: few
D: TRBD1
V: TRBV7-2
DNA: TGTGCCAGCAGCTTCGCAGGGGGATGGGATGAGCAGTTCTTC
CDR3: CASSFAGGWDEQFF

J: TRBJ1-2
size: NA
D: NA
V: TRBV6-2/TRBV6-3
DNA: TGTGCCAGCAGTTACTCACTGTCAGACTATGGCTACACCTTC
CDR3: CASSYSLSDYGYTF

J: TRBJ1-1
size: few
D: NA
V: TRBV7-6
DNA: TGTGCCAGCAGCCGTTCCCGGAGCACTGAAGCTTTCTTT
CDR3: CASSRSRSTEAFF

J: TRBJ2-2
size: NA
D: NA
V: TRBV7-8
DNA: TGTGCCAGCAAGACGGGCTCCACCGGGGAGCTGTTTTTT
CDR3: CASKTGSTGELFF

J: TRBJ2-1
size: NA
D: TRBD1
V: TRBV7-8
DNA: TGTGCCAGCAGCCCAACAGGGGGTACCTACAATGAGCAGTTCTTC
CDR3: CASSPTGGTYNEQFF

J: TRBJ1-5
size: NA
D: NA
V: TRBV4-1
DNA: TGTGCCAGCAGCCAAGTCCCCGGGGGGAGCAATCAGCCCCAGCATTTT
CDR3: CASSQVPGGSNQPQHF

J: TRBJ1-3
size: NA
D: TRBD1
V: TRBV7-2
DNA: TGTGCCAGCAGCTACAGGGGAACGGCTGGAAACACCATATATTTT
CDR3: CASSYRGTAGNTIYF

J: TRBJ2-7
size: NA
D: NA
V: TRBV6-5
DNA: TGTGCCAGCAGTTACTCCGACTCTTCGAGGGAGCAGTACTTC
CDR3: CASSYSDSSREQYF

J: TRBJ1-4
size: many
D: TRBD1
V: TRBV12-3/TRBV12-4
DNA: TGTGCCAGCAGTCCCGCCGGACAGGCAACGAGTGAAAAACTGTTTTTT
CDR3: CASSPAGQATSEKLFF

J: TRBJ2-7
size: few
D: TRBD1
V: TRBV7-9
DNA: TGTGCCAGCAGAACACAGGGGTCCGCCTACGAGCAGTACTTC
CDR3: CASRTQGSAYEQYF

J: TRBJ2-3
size: NA
D: NA
V: TRBV12-3/TRBV12-4
DNA: TGTGCCAGCACCAGGGGCGGCACAGATACGCAGTATTTT
CDR3: CASTRGGTDTQYF

J: TRBJ2-7
size: once
D: NA
V: TRBV28
DNA: TGTGCCAGCAGTTCCCGCAGGGTGTACGAGCAGTACTTC
CDR3: CASSSRRVYEQYF

J: TRBJ1-1
size: few
D: TRBD1
V: TRBV7-2
DNA: TGTGCCAGCAGCATAAAGATGGACAGGACTGAAGCTTTCTTT
CDR3: CASSIKMDRTEAFF